This T cell receptor delta chain was profiled in a study of gamma-delta chains in newborns, infants, children. Study in general: Innate gammadelta T cells reportedly expand polyclonally right after birth, driven by microbial exposure, per the title.

In its sample, this clone is medium-sized. Germline V lookup: CDR1 GEAIGNYY, CDR2 EKD. This CDR3 is 19 amino acids long. Trimming removed 1 base from V and 0 bases from J; junction bases left unmatched: 10. TCRdb made new clone calls on the reads using CATT. The profile shows roughly 7,900 delta-chain clones, about 3.3% of them singletons. Input material: blood. The chain combines TRDV2 with TRDJ1; TRDD3 matches at 13 bases. This clonotype was sampled from a child who was a newborn, infant or young child, either healthy, febrile or measles-vaccinated (not recorded which). In DNA, the CDR3 is TGTGCCTGTGACACTATGGTACTGGGGGATACGCTGCACACCGATAAACTCATCTTT. Translating gives CACDTMVLGDTLHTDKLIF.